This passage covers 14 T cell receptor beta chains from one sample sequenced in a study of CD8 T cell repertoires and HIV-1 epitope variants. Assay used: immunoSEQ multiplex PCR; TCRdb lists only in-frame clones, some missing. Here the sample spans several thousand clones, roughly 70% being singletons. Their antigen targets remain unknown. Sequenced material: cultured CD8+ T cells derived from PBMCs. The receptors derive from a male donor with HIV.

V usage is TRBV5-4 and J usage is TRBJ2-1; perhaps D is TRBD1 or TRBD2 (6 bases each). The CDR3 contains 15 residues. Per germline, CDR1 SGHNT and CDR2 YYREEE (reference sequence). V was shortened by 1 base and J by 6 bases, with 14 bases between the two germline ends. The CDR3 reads CASSLYGGAGNEQFF. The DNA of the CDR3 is TGTGCCAGCAGCTTGTACGGGGGCGCCGGCAATGAGCAGTTCTTC.

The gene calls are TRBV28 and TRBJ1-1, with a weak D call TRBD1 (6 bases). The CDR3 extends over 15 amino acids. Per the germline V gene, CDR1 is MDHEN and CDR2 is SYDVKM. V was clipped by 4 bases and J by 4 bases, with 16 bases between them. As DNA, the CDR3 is TGTGCCAGCAGTTCCAATTATCGGGACACCACTGAAGCTTTCTTT. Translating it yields CASSSNYRDTTEAFF.

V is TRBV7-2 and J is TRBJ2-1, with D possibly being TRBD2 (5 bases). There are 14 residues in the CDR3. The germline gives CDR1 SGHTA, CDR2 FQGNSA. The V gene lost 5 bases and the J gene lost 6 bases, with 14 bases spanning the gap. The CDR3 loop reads CASSTVRETNEQFF. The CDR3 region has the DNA TGTGCCAGCAGCACTGTTCGGGAAACCAATGAGCAGTTCTTC.

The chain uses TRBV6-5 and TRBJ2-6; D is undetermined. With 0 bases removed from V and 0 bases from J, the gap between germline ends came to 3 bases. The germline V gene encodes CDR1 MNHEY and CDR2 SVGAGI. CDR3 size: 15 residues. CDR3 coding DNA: TGTGCCAGCAGTTACTCCTTCTCTGGGGCCAACGTCCTGACTTTC. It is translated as CASSYSFSGANVLTF.

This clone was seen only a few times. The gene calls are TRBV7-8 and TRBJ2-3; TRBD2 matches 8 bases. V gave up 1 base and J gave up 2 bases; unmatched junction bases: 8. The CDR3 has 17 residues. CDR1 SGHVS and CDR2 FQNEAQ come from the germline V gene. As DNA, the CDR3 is TGTGCCAGCAGCTTAGGTTACGCGGGGGGTCCCACAGATACGCAGTATTTT. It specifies CASSLGYAGGPTDTQYF.

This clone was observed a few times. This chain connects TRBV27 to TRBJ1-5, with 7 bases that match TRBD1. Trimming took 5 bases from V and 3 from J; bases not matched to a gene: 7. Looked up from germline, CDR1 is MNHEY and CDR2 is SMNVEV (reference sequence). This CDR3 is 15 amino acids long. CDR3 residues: CASSPDRVYNQPQHF. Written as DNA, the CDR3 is TGTGCCAGCAGTCCCGACAGGGTGTACAATCAGCCCCAGCATTTT.

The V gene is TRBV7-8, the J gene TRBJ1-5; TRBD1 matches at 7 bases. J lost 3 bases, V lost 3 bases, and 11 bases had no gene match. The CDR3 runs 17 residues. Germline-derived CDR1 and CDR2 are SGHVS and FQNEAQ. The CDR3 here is CASSFFFYRGPNQPQHF. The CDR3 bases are TGTGCCAGCAGCTTTTTCTTTTACAGGGGTCCCAATCAGCCCCAGCATTTT.

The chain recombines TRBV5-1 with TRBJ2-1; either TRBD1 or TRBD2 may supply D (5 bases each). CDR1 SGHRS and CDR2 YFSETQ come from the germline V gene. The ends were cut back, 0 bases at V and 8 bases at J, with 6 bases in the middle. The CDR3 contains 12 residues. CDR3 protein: CASSLGGDEQFF. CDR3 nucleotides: TGCGCCAGCAGCTTGGGAGGGGATGAGCAGTTCTTC.

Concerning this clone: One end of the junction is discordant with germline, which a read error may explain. In nucleotides, the CDR3 is TGCGCCAGCAGCCAAGATGGAGGGGACCACGAGCAGTACTTC. This translates into CASSQDGGDHEQYF. The chain carries TRBV5-4 and TRBJ2-7; TRBD2 might be the D (6 bases). This CDR3 spans 14 amino acids. Germline V gene sequence: CDR1 SGHNT, CDR2 YYREEE (reference sequence).

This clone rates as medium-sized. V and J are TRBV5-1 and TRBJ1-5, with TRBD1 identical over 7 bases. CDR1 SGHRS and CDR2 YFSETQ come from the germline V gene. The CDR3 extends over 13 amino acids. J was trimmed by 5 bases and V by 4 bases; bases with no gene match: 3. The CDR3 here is CASSPTGHQPQHF. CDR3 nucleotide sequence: TGCGCCAGCAGCCCGACAGGGCATCAGCCCCAGCATTTT.

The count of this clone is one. DNA for the CDR3: TGTGCCAGCAGTTCCCCCGGGACAGGGGTGATTTCCACTGAAGCTTTCTTT. This translates into CASSSPGTGVISTEAFF. This chain connects TRBV11-3 to TRBJ1-1, with 10 bases identical to TRBD1. The length of the CDR3 is 17 residues. The germline gives CDR1 SGHNT, CDR2 YENEEA. J lost 4 bases, V lost 6 bases, and 14 bases had no gene match.

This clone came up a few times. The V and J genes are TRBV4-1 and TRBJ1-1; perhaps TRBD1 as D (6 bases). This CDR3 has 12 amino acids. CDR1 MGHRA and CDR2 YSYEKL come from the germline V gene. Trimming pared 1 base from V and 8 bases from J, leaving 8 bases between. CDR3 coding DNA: TGCGCCAGCAGCCAAGGGACAGCCGAAGCTTTCTTT. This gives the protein CASSQGTAEAFF.

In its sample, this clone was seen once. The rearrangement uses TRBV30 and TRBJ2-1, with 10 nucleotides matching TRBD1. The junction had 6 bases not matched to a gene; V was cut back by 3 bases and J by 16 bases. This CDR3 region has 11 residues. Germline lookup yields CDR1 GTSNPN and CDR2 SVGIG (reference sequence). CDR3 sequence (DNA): TGTGCCTGGAGCAGCGGGACAGGGGATTTCTTC. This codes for CAWSSGTGDFF. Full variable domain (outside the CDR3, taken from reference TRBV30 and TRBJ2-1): SQTIHQWPATLVQPVGSPLSLECTVEGTSNPNLYWYRQAAGRGLQLLFYSVGIGQISSEVPQNLSASRPQDRQFILSSKKLLLSDSGFYLCAWSSGTGDFFGPGTRLTVL.

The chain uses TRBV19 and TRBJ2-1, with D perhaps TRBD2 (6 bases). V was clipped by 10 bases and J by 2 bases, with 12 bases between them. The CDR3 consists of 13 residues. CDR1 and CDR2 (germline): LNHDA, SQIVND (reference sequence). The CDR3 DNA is TGTGCCACCGAAACTAGCACCTACAATGAGCAGTTCTTC. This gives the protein CATETSTYNEQFF.